What follows are 16 T cell receptor beta chains derived from one specimen sequenced in a study of blood T cells in healthy people across ages. Using a J-beta primer mix together with a sample-barcoded 5' primer, a second PCR was run for about 6 to 11 cycles. TCRdb re-derived calls from the 5' RACE reads in MiXCR, one entry per CDR3 protein. The sample holds 800,000 to 950,000 distinct CDR3 sequences, under 50% seen once. Sequencing input: blood. Receptors originate from a young man in good health.

This chain uses TRBV29-1 with TRBJ2-5, with 12 nucleotides matching TRBD2. Germline V gives CDR1 SQVTM, CDR2 ANQGSEA. The CDR3 runs to 15 residues. The CDR3 nucleotides read TGCAGTGCTAGCGGGGGGGCCTCGAGTCAAGAGACCCAGTACTTC. Translation gives CSASGGASSQETQYF. The full variable domain, with the rest looked up from reference TRBV29-1 and TRBJ2-5, is SAVISQKPSRDICQRGTSLTIQCQVDSQVTMMFWYRQQPGQSLTLIATANQGSEATYESGFVIDKFPISRPNLTFSTLTVSNMSPEDSSIYLCSASGGASSQETQYFGPGTRLLVL.

The chain has TRBV12-3 or TRBV12-4 and TRBJ1-2; D is unresolved. Trimming removed 5 bases from V and 4 bases from J, with 17 bases in between. This CDR3 has 15 residues. Here the CDR3 reads CASSPSDGRIYGYTF. The CDR3 DNA follows: TGTGCCAGCAGTCCTTCGGACGGGAGAATCTATGGCTACACCTTC.

This chain's CDR3 is CASITGQTNGEQFF. DNA of the CDR3: TGTGCCAGCATCACGGGACAGACTAATGGTGAGCAGTTCTTC. The J gene is TRBJ2-1, the V gene TRBV6-1, with 7 bases aligning to TRBD1. CDR3 length: 14 amino acids. J lost 9 bases, V lost 7 bases, and 12 bases had no gene match. CDR1 and CDR2 (germline): MNHNS, SASEGT.

V gene TRBV7-4 combines with J gene TRBJ1-1; possibly TRBD1 for D (6 bases). The length of the CDR3 is 15 residues. The germline V gene has CDR1 SGHVT and CDR2 SQSDAQ. With 5 bases removed from V and 5 bases from J, the gap between germline ends came to 18 bases. The CDR3 is CASSQKGRGRTEAFF. The CDR3 nucleotides read TGTGCCAGCAGCCAGAAGGGCAGGGGTCGAACTGAAGCTTTCTTT. The full variable domain, with the rest looked up from reference TRBV7-4 and TRBJ1-1, is GAGVSQSPRYKVAKRGRDVALRCDSISGHVTLYWYRQTLGQGSEVLTYSQSDAQRDKSGRPSGRFSAERPERSVSTLKIQRTEQGDSAVYLCASSQKGRGRTEAFFGQGTRLTVV.

This clonotype appeared a few times. The chain uses TRBV6-5 and TRBJ1-6, with no clear D. V lost 0 bases to trimming and J lost 3 bases, with 6 bases between them. The germline gives CDR1 MNHEY, CDR2 SVGAGI. The CDR3 has 15 residues. DNA for the CDR3: TGTGCCAGCAGTTACTCGACGGACTATAATTCACCCCTCCACTTT. The encoded protein is CASSYSTDYNSPLHF.

The CDR3 protein is CASSKVSRCTNQPQHF. The CDR3 DNA reads as TGTGCCAGCAGCAAAGTTAGCAGGTGTACCAATCAGCCCCAGCATTTT. This chain links TRBV21-1 with TRBJ1-5. TRBV21-1 is shown as a pseudogene. The length of the CDR3 is 16 residues.

J is TRBJ1-2 and V is TRBV14; D is possibly TRBD1 (6 bases). From germline, CDR1 is SGHDN and CDR2 FVKESK. The V end was cut by 3 bases, the J end by 4 bases, with 18 bases between. The CDR3 runs to 16 residues. The CDR3 protein is CASSQHTLGAFYGYTF. The CDR3 nucleotides are TGTGCCAGCAGCCAGCACACCCTGGGGGCATTCTATGGCTACACCTTC.

This clonotype was recorded many times. V gene TRBV11-2 combines with J gene TRBJ2-1, with 8 bases identical to TRBD1. The germline V gene has CDR1 SGHAT and CDR2 FQNNGV. CDR3 length: 12 residues. V lost 5 bases to trimming and J lost 9 bases; unmatched junction nucleotides: 3. CDR3 sequence reads: CASSVGTGEQFF. CDR3 DNA: TGTGCCAGCAGCGTTGGGACAGGTGAGCAGTTCTTC. The full variable domain, its missing parts supplied by reference TRBV11-2 and TRBJ2-1, is EAGVAQSPRYKIIEKRQSVAFWCNPISGHATLYWYQQILGQGPKLLIQFQNNGVVDDSQLPKDRFSAERLKGVDSTLKIQPAKLEDSAVYLCASSVGTGEQFFGPGTRLTVL.

This clonotype was seen many times. This chain joins TRBV7-2 and TRBJ1-5, with D possibly matching TRBD1 (6 bases). V was trimmed by 5 bases and J by 5 bases, leaving 10 bases between them. This CDR3 contains 13 residues. Germline V CDR1 and CDR2: SGHTA, FQGNSA. The CDR3 DNA follows: TGTGCCAGCAGCATTAGGGGGGATCAGCCCCAGCATTTT. Translating gives CASSIRGDQPQHF.

This clonotype was seen more than once but under ten times. One end of the junction does not line up with germline, which may come from a read error. This chain links TRBV7-7 with TRBJ2-3, with D uncertain. This CDR3 spans 12 amino acids. Germline loops: CDR1 SSHAT, CDR2 FNYEAQ (reference sequence). The CDR3 coding sequence is TGTGCTAGCAGTAAATGGCTTTATACGCAGTATTTT. Residues: CASSKWLYTQYF.

V is TRBV20-1 and J is TRBJ1-2, with D tentatively TRBD1 (5 bases). In germline, CDR1 is DFQATT, CDR2 SNEGSKA (reference sequence). V shed 1 base and J shed 10 bases, with 16 bases lying between them. This CDR3 comprises 13 residues. The CDR3 spells CSARAELGPAYTF. The CDR3 DNA reads TGCAGTGCTAGAGCGGAGCTGGGGCCAGCCTACACCTTC.

This clonotype was observed a handful of times. The V call is TRBV20-1, the J call TRBJ1-1, with D perhaps matching TRBD1 (5 bases). The CDR3 covers 12 residues. Trimming took 6 bases from V and 6 from J, leaving 14 bases between them. Germline CDR1 DFQATT, CDR2 SNEGSKA (reference sequence). The CDR3 bases are TGCAGTGCCCTAGGGACCGCGCCTGAAGCTTTCTTT. It codes for CSALGTAPEAFF.

V usage is TRBV5-1 and J usage is TRBJ2-4, with TRBD2 identical over 14 bases. The closer fit of TRBJ2-7 to the DNA end suggests the J call may be wrong. The CDR3 is 16 residues long. CDR1 and CDR2 (germline): SGHRS, YFSETQ. Here the CDR3 DNA reads TGCGCCAGCAGCGACTGGACTAGCGGGGGGAACTACGAGCAGTACTTC. Translation gives CASSDWTSGGNYEQYF.

Only a few counts were recorded for this clonotype. This chain connects TRBV29-1 to TRBJ1-6; D is unresolved. The CDR3 is 13 amino acids. CDR1 and CDR2 (germline): SQVTM, ANQGSEA. The V and J ends lost 6 bases and 7 bases respectively, with 13 bases between them. For the CDR3, the DNA is TGCAGCGTAAGGGCAGATATCAATTCACCCCTCCACTTT. Amino acid sequence: CSVRADINSPLHF.

About this clonotype: This may arise from a read error, as a much more abundant clone is one base away. The V and J genes are TRBV10-3 and TRBJ2-3; D is perhaps TRBD1 (6 bases). The CDR3 is made up of 12 amino acids. Germline CDR1 is ENHRY and CDR2 is SYGVKD. The CDR3 coding sequence is TGTGCCATCAGTGGGGACACAGATACGCAGTTTTTT. Translation gives CAISGDTDTQFF.

Regarding this clonotype: At one end, the junction sequence differs from germline, possibly due to a read error. The rearrangement joins TRBV6-5 to TRBJ2-1; a possible D gene is TRBD2 (7 bases). The CDR3 spans 16 residues. From germline, CDR1 is MNHEY and CDR2 SVGAGI. The CDR3 sequence is CASSYFIWGGDKEQFF. CDR3 bases: TGTGCCAGCAGTTACTTTATTTGGGGGGGGGACAAGGAGCAGTTCTTC.